The next 14 T cell receptor beta chains were all read from a single sample in a study of blood T cell repertoires in COVID-19. Clones were sequenced by immunoSEQ multiplex PCR, and TCRdb holds only the in-frame ones, with some missing. The data show 150,000 to 200,000 clones, nearly 90% seen once. The material sequenced was peripheral blood. The receptors here all came from a man aged 55-75 years with active or convalescent COVID-19.

The rearrangement joins TRBV6-5 to TRBJ1-4; a possible D gene is TRBD1 (6 bases). This CDR3 spans 15 amino acids. Trimming shortened V by 6 bases and J by 3 bases, and 14 bases separated the two germline ends. In germline, CDR1 is MNHEY, CDR2 SVGAGI. The chain's CDR3 is CASSPGGGANEKLFF. The CDR3, as DNA: TGTGCCAGCAGCCCAGGAGGGGGGGCTAATGAAAAACTGTTTTTT.

This chain links TRBV18 with TRBJ2-6; no clear D. The CDR3 contains 18 residues. V dropped 1 base and J dropped 0 bases, with 13 bases sitting between them. Per germline, CDR1 KGHSH and CDR2 LQKENI. In DNA form, the CDR3 reads TGTGCCAGCTCACCACTGAGTACTGCGGCCTCTGGGGCCAACGTCCTGACTTTC. Protein product: CASSPLSTAASGANVLTF. The full variable domain, rest sourced from reference TRBV18 and TRBJ2-6, is NAGVMQNPRHLVRRRGQEARLRCSPMKGHSHVYWYRQLPEEGLKFMVYLQKENIIDESGMPKERFSAEFPKEGPSILRIQQVVRGDSAAYFCASSPLSTAASGANVLTFGAGSRLTVL.

The gene calls are TRBV9 and TRBJ2-7; 8 bases align to TRBD2. Germline V gene lookup returns CDR1 SGDLS and CDR2 YYNGEE. The CDR3 consists of 17 residues. The trim removed 0 bases at V and 7 bases at J, leaving 15 bases unmatched. This CDR3 reads CASSVASGSGESGEQYF. CDR3 nucleotide sequence: TGTGCCAGCAGCGTAGCTTCTGGTAGCGGGGAAAGTGGGGAGCAGTACTTC.

This clone was seen a few times. The chain carries TRBV30 and TRBJ1-1, with 8 nucleotides matching TRBD1. The CDR3 contains 14 residues. The ends lost 2 bases at V and 3 bases at J; junction bases unmatched: 5. The germline V gene encodes CDR1 GTSNPN and CDR2 SVGIG (reference sequence). The CDR3 coding sequence is TGTGCCTGGAGTCCCCGGGACAGGTACACTGAAGCTTTCTTT. This gives the protein CAWSPRDRYTEAFF.

This sequence joins TRBV5-8 and TRBJ2-7, with TRBD1 matching over 7 bases. Trimming cost V 8 bases and J 2 bases; bases outside gene matches: 10. The germline gives CDR1 SGHTS, CDR2 YDEGEE. The CDR3 runs to 14 residues. The chain's CDR3 is CASPGQLVTYEQYF. The CDR3 bases are TGTGCCAGTCCGGGACAGCTAGTTACCTACGAGCAGTACTTC.

The rearrangement uses TRBV4-1 and TRBJ1-5; TRBD1 agrees at 9 bases. The germline V gene has CDR1 MGHRA and CDR2 YSYEKL. V was clipped by 1 base and J by 4 bases; unmatched bases: 11. This CDR3 has 18 residues. This chain's CDR3 is CASSQVTATGGSNQPQHF. CDR3 bases: TGCGCCAGCAGCCAAGTAACTGCGACAGGGGGAAGTAATCAGCCCCAGCATTTT.

With respect to this clone: At one boundary the junction diverges from the germline segment, which might be a read error. This rearrangement joins TRBV27 to TRBJ2-2; possibly TRBD1 for D (6 bases). Germline loops: CDR1 MNHEY, CDR2 SMNVEV (reference sequence). The CDR3 sequence is 17 residues long. The CDR3 DNA reads as TGTGCCAGCAGTTCGCTAATCAAACAGGGATGGAACCGGGGAGCTGTTTTT. Translation: CASSSLIKQGWNRGAVF.

This chain links TRBV6-5 with TRBJ1-1, with 7 positions matching TRBD1. Germline V gives CDR1 MNHEY, CDR2 SVGAGI. This CDR3 has 14 residues. The V segment lost 6 bases and the J segment 5 bases; nucleotides outside the gene matches: 9. The CDR3 loop is CASRLTGTGTEAFF. CDR3 bases: TGTGCCAGCAGACTGACAGGGACTGGGACTGAAGCTTTCTTT.

The chain recombines TRBV19 with TRBJ1-1; possible D gene TRBD1, 6 bases. Germline V lookup: CDR1 LNHDA, CDR2 SQIVND (reference sequence). The CDR3 is 12 residues long. The CDR3 DNA is TGTGACAAGCGGGGGCTGAACACTGAAGCTTTCTTT. As protein: CDKRGLNTEAFF.

In regard to this clone: One end of the junction varies from germline; a read error may be responsible. The genes are TRBV5-1 and TRBJ1-2; D not resolved. Per the germline V gene, CDR1 is SGHRS and CDR2 is YFSETQ. The CDR3 is made up of 15 amino acids. The CDR3 DNA follows: TGCGCCAGCAGATTGGAGGCGGGAGCTAACTATGGCTACACCTTC. This translates into CASRLEAGANYGYTF.

This clone was counted only a few times. V gene TRBV19 combines with J gene TRBJ1-2; D call uncertain. V was shortened by 1 base and J by 8 bases, with 11 bases between the two germline ends. This CDR3 has 13 amino acids. Germline CDR1 LNHDA, CDR2 SQIVND (reference sequence). The CDR3 loop reads CASSIARAQGYTF. The CDR3 DNA follows: TGTGCCAGTAGTATAGCGAGGGCTCAAGGCTACACCTTC.

The J gene is TRBJ1-2, the V gene TRBV7-3; 8 nucleotides agree with TRBD1. Germline loops: CDR1 SGHTA, CDR2 FQGTGA. The junction had 11 bases not matched to a gene; V was cut back by 5 bases and J by 6 bases. CDR3 length: 15 residues. CDR3 nucleotides: TGTGCCAGCAGCCGACCCCTACGACAGGGGAATGGCTACACCTTC. Translation: CASSRPLRQGNGYTF.

This chain joins TRBV18 and TRBJ1-5; D may be TRBD1 (6 bases). This CDR3 has 14 residues. CDR1 is KGHSH and CDR2 is LQKENI in the germline V gene. V lost 3 bases and J 3 bases, leaving 9 bases between the germline ends. In DNA form, the CDR3 reads TGTGCCAGCTCACCGGGACATCCCAATCAGCCCCAGCATTTT. It translates to CASSPGHPNQPQHF.

The chain combines TRBV19 with TRBJ2-1, with D possibly TRBD2 on 5 matching bases. V dropped 4 bases and J dropped 4 bases, with 11 bases sitting between them. Germline assignment: CDR1 LNHDA and CDR2 SQIVND (reference sequence). This CDR3 comprises 14 residues. As DNA, the CDR3 is TGTGCCAGTAGTAGAGACTACCCTTACAATGAGCAGTTCTTC. It encodes CASSRDYPYNEQFF.